The subject of this entry is one T cell receptor beta chain. In its sample, this clonotype was seen a few times. What this receptor recognizes is not known. The record has no base qualities; no much larger clone is one base away. The data were taken from a study of early T cells in non-severe SARS-CoV-2 infection (dated by TCRdb to the early 2020s). Concerning the study at large: Because TCR sequencing relied on bulk RNA taken from unsorted whole blood, pairing of alpha and beta chains was not possible.

Set within a cohort of healthcare workers in London, UK, this nested case-control study involved weekly PCR testing of nasopharyngeal swabs along with blood sampling. Healthcare workers were recruited between 23 and 31 March 2020, during the week of the UK lockdown, and were followed weekly for up to about 15 weeks. Libraries came from 5' RACE. The instrument given in TCRdb is NextSeq 500. Unique molecular identifiers were attached to individual cDNA molecules in the TCR library protocol so that sequencing error and PCR bias could be corrected. Sequencing covered both TCR alpha and beta chains, and within each sample the abundances of alpha and beta sequences were tightly co-correlated. For the original study's pipeline: Decombinator V4 was used to annotate the V gene, J gene and CDR3 of the TCR sequences. TCRs were defined as expanded if a significant change between any two time points was detected under a Poisson model with p below 0.0001. TCR abundances were normalised to the total number of TCRs sequenced in each sample and reported as counts per million. TRAV1-2 paired with TRAJ12, TRAJ20 or TRAJ33 defined MAIT TCRs, while TRAV10 paired with TRAJ18 defined iNKT TCRs. A search of VDJdb, accessed on 1 November 2021, was run for TCRs annotated to CMV, EBV and SARS-CoV-2, with TCRs annotated for multiple antigens excluded. In TCRdb, the public reads were trimmed at Q25 with fastp and aligned with MiXCR, with productive beta chains retained. Identical CDR3 protein sequences are pooled into one entry, listed with their most common genes and DNA. Here the V and J calls rest on TCRdb's processing, not on the authors' analysis. The sample table holds 80,000 to 95,000 distinct CDR3 sequences, of which more than 13% were seen once. The ten largest make up roughly 9.8% of the sample.

The cysteine opens and the phenylalanine closes a CDR3 of 15 amino acids. The retained sequence is limited to the CDR3, 45 bases, with the frame set at the first base. At the junction V is shortened by 3 bases and J by 0 bases, with 12 bases in between. In the germline V gene, CDR1 corresponds to SGDLS and CDR2 to YYNGEE. Results and caveats for the whole study, not just this receptor: Matching against VDJdb was skewed toward anti-spike CD8 responses, likely underestimated virus-specific expansions, and missed private and CD4 specificities.

The sequence was collected from an adult who was a healthcare worker with PCR-confirmed SARS-CoV-2 infection or an uninfected control (not recorded which). The sample was whole blood. The rearranged segments are TRBV9 and TRBJ2-5; TRBD2 is possibly the D segment (5 matching bases). The nucleotide sequence is given as TGTGCCAGCAGCGCGCTGCCGGGATACCAAGAGACCCAGTACTTC. Its protein is CASSALPGYQETQYF.